The rows below give T cell receptor beta chains drawn from one sample of a study of blood T cell repertoires in COVID-19. The protocol was immunoSEQ multiplex PCR, while the TCRdb copy is restricted to in-frame clones and leaves out a portion. The sample includes under 200,000 clones, around four fifths of them seen just once. What was sequenced was peripheral blood. The receptors were gathered from a woman in her 70s with COVID-19, enrolled during active disease. CDR3s include the opening cysteine and the closing phenylalanine or tryptophan. The order of the fields is D gene, V gene, J gene, clone size, CDR3 DNA, CDR3 protein. A D gene is named only where the DNA matches it firmly. Size tells how often a clone was seen (once, few, many) or the class of an expanded clone, and some rows leave it out.

d_call: .; v_call: TRBV6-5; j_call: TRBJ2-2; clone_size: .; cdr3_nt: TGTGCCAGCGGCTTCCGGGACTACACCGGGGAGCTGTTTTTT; cdr3_aa: CASGFRDYTGELFF
d_call: .; v_call: TRBV20-1; j_call: TRBJ1-2; clone_size: .; cdr3_nt: TGCAGTGCTACCAGATCGGAGGGCTACACCTTC; cdr3_aa: CSATRSEGYTF
d_call: .; v_call: TRBV12-3/TRBV12-4; j_call: TRBJ1-1; clone_size: .; cdr3_nt: TGTGCCAGCAGTTTCAGCGGTACTGAAGCTTTCTTT; cdr3_aa: CASSFSGTEAFF
d_call: TRBD2; v_call: TRBV2; j_call: TRBJ2-1; clone_size: .; cdr3_nt: TGTGCCAGCAGTGTAACTAGCGGGGGGGCACATGAGCAGTTCTTC; cdr3_aa: CASSVTSGGAHEQFF
d_call: TRBD2; v_call: TRBV7-3; j_call: TRBJ2-1; clone_size: .; cdr3_nt: TGTGCCAGCAGCCCCATAGCGGGGGGTACCAATGAGCAGTTCTTC; cdr3_aa: CASSPIAGGTNEQFF
d_call: TRBD2; v_call: TRBV7-8; j_call: TRBJ2-5; clone_size: .; cdr3_nt: TGTGCCAGCAGCTCCCTTAGGGAGGGGACCCAGTACTTC; cdr3_aa: CASSSLREGTQYF
d_call: TRBD2; v_call: TRBV30; j_call: TRBJ2-3; clone_size: .; cdr3_nt: TGTGCCTGGAGGGGGGGGAGCACAGATACGCAGTATTTT; cdr3_aa: CAWRGGSTDTQYF
d_call: .; v_call: TRBV18; j_call: TRBJ1-4; clone_size: few; cdr3_nt: TGTGCCAGCTCACCGACACAGCTTAATGAAAAACTGTTTTTT; cdr3_aa: CASSPTQLNEKLFF
d_call: .; v_call: TRBV29-1; j_call: TRBJ2-3; clone_size: .; cdr3_nt: TGCAGCGTTGTACGGGTCAGGGGTGCAGATACGCAGTATTTT; cdr3_aa: CSVVRVRGADTQYF
d_call: TRBD2; v_call: TRBV5-1; j_call: TRBJ2-5; clone_size: once; cdr3_nt: TGCGCCAGCAGCGGGAGACTAGCGGATCTTCAAGAGACCCAGTACTTC; cdr3_aa: CASSGRLADLQETQYF
d_call: TRBD2; v_call: TRBV3-1/TRBV3-2; j_call: TRBJ2-7; clone_size: .; cdr3_nt: TGTGCCAGCAGCCACGGTCCTGGGGCGGGAGGCTACGAGCAGTACTTC; cdr3_aa: CASSHGPGAGGYEQYF
d_call: .; v_call: TRBV5-6; j_call: TRBJ2-3; clone_size: .; cdr3_nt: TGTGCCAGCAGCTTGTATGCGGGGAGCACAGATACGCAGTATTTT; cdr3_aa: CASSLYAGSTDTQYF
d_call: TRBD2; v_call: TRBV4-1; j_call: TRBJ2-1; clone_size: .; cdr3_nt: TGCGCCAGCAGCCGCCTAGGACTAGGGGATTCCTACAATGAGCAGTTCTTC; cdr3_aa: CASSRLGLGDSYNEQFF
d_call: .; v_call: TRBV7-9; j_call: TRBJ1-2; clone_size: .; cdr3_nt: TGTGCCAGCAGCCCCCACGGACGGGGGGCCGATGGCTACACCTTC; cdr3_aa: CASSPHGRGADGYTF
d_call: TRBD1; v_call: TRBV7-6; j_call: TRBJ1-2; clone_size: .; cdr3_nt: TGTGCCAGCAGCTTCCGCGGGACAGGGGTACTCGAGGGCTACACCTTC; cdr3_aa: CASSFRGTGVLEGYTF
d_call: TRBD1; v_call: TRBV10-2; j_call: TRBJ1-6; clone_size: few; cdr3_nt: TGCGCCAGCAGTGTTACCATGGGGGACAGGGGTTCACCCCTCCACTTT; cdr3_aa: CASSVTMGDRGSPLHF
d_call: .; v_call: TRBV21-1; j_call: TRBJ2-7; clone_size: .; cdr3_nt: TGTGCCAGCAGCACCGTAGGAGCCCTAGCGGGAGAAGTCTACGAGCAGTACTTC; cdr3_aa: CASSTVGALAGEVYEQYF
d_call: .; v_call: TRBV6-1; j_call: TRBJ1-3; clone_size: .; cdr3_nt: TGTGCCAGCAGTGAAACAGGGTGGGGAAACACCATATATTTT; cdr3_aa: CASSETGWGNTIYF
d_call: .; v_call: TRBV11-2; j_call: TRBJ2-3; clone_size: .; cdr3_nt: TGTGCCAGCAGCCTAGTCCTAGGAGGTGGCACAGATACGCAGTATTTT; cdr3_aa: CASSLVLGGGTDTQYF
d_call: .; v_call: TRBV28; j_call: TRBJ1-4; clone_size: .; cdr3_nt: TGTGCCAGCAGTGGTTGGACGGGACACCTTAATGAAAAACTGTTTTTT; cdr3_aa: CASSGWTGHLNEKLFF
d_call: .; v_call: TRBV7-3; j_call: TRBJ1-1; clone_size: .; cdr3_nt: TGTGCCAGCAGCTTAGCCGGGAGAGTCACTGAAGCTTTCTTT; cdr3_aa: CASSLAGRVTEAFF
d_call: .; v_call: TRBV7-2; j_call: TRBJ1-5; clone_size: .; cdr3_nt: TGTGCCAGCAGCTTAGGGCGGAGGAACAATCAGCCCCAGCATTTT; cdr3_aa: CASSLGRRNNQPQHF
d_call: .; v_call: TRBV19; j_call: TRBJ1-1; clone_size: .; cdr3_nt: TGTGCCAGTAGTATTCTGGGGGCTAACACTGAAGCTTTCTTT; cdr3_aa: CASSILGANTEAFF
d_call: .; v_call: TRBV19; j_call: TRBJ1-2; clone_size: .; cdr3_nt: TGTGCCAGTAGTCGGGGGGGCGCCTATGGCTACACCTTC; cdr3_aa: CASSRGGAYGYTF